This T cell receptor (beta chain) was found in a study of CD8 T cells in ankylosing spondylitis. Notes on the study in general: Ankylosing spondylitis blood appeared to carry a characteristic TCR beta motif of under ten highly homologous variants. A subset of motif variants has previously been described in the synovial fluid and blood of reactive arthritis.

Quantitative 5'-RACE with molecular barcodes was used to make the TCR beta libraries. Via MiXCR, TCRdb re-called the 5' RACE reads, giving one row per CDR3 protein. The sample comprises 130,000 or so distinct CDR3 sequences, about 15% of which are singletons, and about 30% rests with the top ten. This clonotype has a handful of counts. Its antigen is still unknown. This CDR3 has 16 residues. CDR1 is SEHNR and CDR2 is FQNEAQ in the germline V gene (reference sequence). V lost 7 bases, J lost 2 bases, and 9 bases stayed unmatched. The gene calls are TRBV7-9 and TRBJ2-5; 11 bases fit TRBD2. This sequence was found in a male donor with ankylosing spondylitis. Sequenced input: blood, either unsorted or a sorted T cell fraction (not recorded which). DNA for the CDR3: TGTGCCAGCAACACCCCGGGACTAGCGGATCAAGAGACCCAGTACTTC. It translates to CASNTPGLADQETQYF.